A single sample gave rise to the 11 T cell receptor beta chains below, sequenced in a study of neurological immune-mediated disorders. In TCRdb, the 5' RACE reads were re-called with MiXCR into one record per CDR3 protein. In the table there are approximately 59,000 distinct CDR3 sequences, 5.2% of which are singletons. Sequenced: PBMCs. The receptors stem from a human donor with multiple sclerosis. The donor label of this sample is uncertain.

This clonotype was seen repeatedly, ten times or more. The V and J genes are TRBV5-1 and TRBJ1-2; no definite D call. CDR3 size: 15 residues. The germline gives CDR1 SGHRS, CDR2 YFSETQ. Trimming left V 4 bases short and J 5 bases short, with 18 bases between. CDR3 protein: CASSPAWTSGYGYTF. The CDR3 DNA reads TGCGCCAGCAGCCCCGCTTGGACGTCAGGTTATGGCTACACCTTC.

This clonotype was detected ten times or more. The gene calls are TRBV7-2 and TRBJ2-1, with 8 bases aligning to TRBD2. Germline CDR1 reads SGHTA; CDR2 reads FQGNSA. V lost 5 bases and J lost 12; bases outside the gene matches: 15. This CDR3 contains 15 residues. The CDR3: CASSPQALNGGGQFF. The CDR3, as DNA: TGTGCCAGCAGCCCCCAAGCCCTTAACGGGGGGGGGCAGTTCTTC.

This clonotype has ten or more counts. The chain couples TRBV20-1 to TRBJ2-7; tentatively, D is TRBD1 (5 bases). In germline, CDR1 is DFQATT, CDR2 SNEGSKA (reference sequence). Trimming stripped 3 bases from V and 0 bases from J, with 12 bases between. CDR3 length: 14 amino acids. The CDR3 protein is CSARGIRGSYEQYF. CDR3 nucleotide sequence: TGCAGTGCTAGGGGAATAAGGGGCTCCTACGAGCAGTACTTC.

This clonotype occurred many times. The chain is built from TRBV3-1 and TRBJ2-2, with 9 bases aligning to TRBD1. The CDR3 runs to 16 residues. Looked up from germline, CDR1 is LGHDT and CDR2 is YNNKEL (reference sequence). V lost 5 bases and J lost 5; bases outside the gene matches: 9. CDR3 loop: CASSASGTGLTGELFF. The CDR3 bases are TGTGCCAGCAGCGCCTCCGGGACAGGGCTTACCGGGGAGCTGTTTTTT.

At least ten counts were recorded for this clonotype. The rearrangement joins TRBV5-6 to TRBJ2-5; 7 bases are shared with TRBD2. V shed 4 bases, J shed 0 bases, and the junction held 15 bases outside the gene matches. CDR1 SGHDT and CDR2 YYEEEE come from the germline V gene. This CDR3 has 18 residues. The CDR3 region is CASSGGVPLRSYQETQYF. CDR3 sequence (DNA): TGTGCCAGCAGCGGGGGGGTACCACTCCGTTCGTACCAAGAGACCCAGTACTTC.

This clonotype was recorded many times. The chain couples TRBV27 to TRBJ2-2; possibly TRBD2 for D (5 bases). This CDR3 contains 16 residues. Germline V gives CDR1 MNHEY, CDR2 SMNVEV (reference sequence). With 1 base removed from V and 0 bases from J, the gap between germline ends came to 9 bases. The CDR3 DNA reads TGTGCCAGCAGTTTATTGAGCGGAGCGAACACCGGGGAGCTGTTTTTT. Residues: CASSLLSGANTGELFF.

At least ten counts were recorded for this clonotype. V gene TRBV18 combines with J gene TRBJ1-5, with a possible D match to TRBD1 (5 bases). V gave up 3 bases and J gave up 4 bases, with 13 bases separating them. From germline, CDR1 is KGHSH and CDR2 LQKENI. The CDR3 spans 15 residues. Here the CDR3 reads CASSPSGVGNQPQHF. In DNA, the CDR3 is TGTGCCAGCTCACCTTCGGGGGTAGGGAATCAGCCCCAGCATTTT.

This clonotype was seen many times. J is TRBJ2-3 and V is TRBV18; no clear D. This CDR3 has 15 residues. Trimming shortened V by 0 bases and J by 2 bases, and 9 bases separated the two germline ends. Germline loops: CDR1 KGHSH, CDR2 LQKENI. The CDR3 DNA reads TGTGCCAGCTCACCACCACAGCCTTTCACAGATACGCAGTATTTT. Translation gives CASSPPQPFTDTQYF.

This clonotype was seen many times. V and J are TRBV5-5 and TRBJ1-2; TRBD1 agrees at 10 bases. The CDR3 sequence is 16 residues long. Germline values: CDR1 SGHKS, CDR2 YYEKEE (reference sequence). V trimming: 4 bases; J trimming: 4 bases; junction bases outside the gene matches: 10. As DNA, the CDR3 is TGTGCCAGCAGCCGAGGGCGGGACAGGGGTCCCTATGGCTACACCTTC. This sequence encodes CASSRGRDRGPYGYTF.

This clonotype was observed many times. V gene TRBV20-1 combines with J gene TRBJ2-1; 8 positions match TRBD2. Trimming removed 3 bases from V and 6 bases from J; junction bases left unmatched: 4. CDR3 length: 13 amino acids. Per germline, CDR1 DFQATT and CDR2 SNEGSKA (reference sequence). CDR3 residues: CSASRGGSNEQFF. The CDR3 nucleotides read TGCAGTGCTAGTCGGGGGGGGTCCAATGAGCAGTTCTTC.

This clonotype was counted ten times or more. This chain connects TRBV28 to TRBJ2-7; 10 bases agree with TRBD2. With 2 bases clipped from V and 2 bases from J, the junction kept 3 bases outside the gene matches. CDR1 is MDHEN, CDR2 SYDVKM, per germline. CDR3 length: 15 residues. For the CDR3, the DNA is TGTGCCAGCAGTTTACCTAGCGGGGGACCCTACGAGCAGTACTTC. This encodes CASSLPSGGPYEQYF.